The 18 T cell receptor beta chains reported below all come from one sample, sequenced in a study of CD8 T cells in ankylosing spondylitis. Using its own MiXCR run on the 5' RACE reads, TCRdb lists one record per CDR3 protein. The profile covers about 240,000 distinct CDR3 sequences, with around 9.1% appearing a single time and approximately 7% taken by the ten largest. What was sequenced was blood, either unsorted or a sorted T cell fraction (not recorded which). The source is a male donor with ankylosing spondylitis or in good health (not recorded which).

This clonotype was detected many times. The CDR3 reads CASSSPAWTGGYEQYF. CDR3 DNA sequence: TGTGCCAGCAGCTCCCCGGCGTGGACAGGGGGCTACGAGCAGTACTTC. The genes are TRBV7-9 and TRBJ2-7; the match to TRBD1 covers 10 bases. This CDR3 has 16 amino acids. Germline CDR1 and CDR2: SEHNR and FQNEAQ (reference sequence). The ends lost 4 bases at V and 3 bases at J; junction bases unmatched: 9.

V usage is TRBV7-9 and J usage is TRBJ1-1, with D perhaps matching TRBD1 (6 bases). The CDR3 has 12 residues. The ends were cut back, 5 bases at V and 10 bases at J, with 14 bases in the middle. CDR1 and CDR2 from the germline V gene are SEHNR and FQNEAQ (reference sequence). CDR3 residues: CASSAHRERAFF. The CDR3 coding sequence is TGTGCCAGCAGCGCCCACAGGGAGCGAGCTTTCTTT.

The table lists this clonotype with many counts. CDR3 amino acids: CASSTWGGQSQETQYF. The CDR3 DNA reads as TGTGCCAGCAGCACTTGGGGGGGACAGTCCCAAGAGACCCAGTACTTC. J is TRBJ2-5 and V is TRBV5-6; D tentatively fits TRBD1 or TRBD2 (7 bases each). The CDR3 runs 16 residues. Trimming cost V 4 bases and J 1 base, with 17 bases left between them. Germline CDR1 SGHDT, CDR2 YYEEEE.

This clonotype has just a few counts. The chain couples TRBV18 to TRBJ1-1; no definite D call. The V and J ends lost 2 bases and 4 bases respectively, with 8 bases between them. Looked up from germline, CDR1 is KGHSH and CDR2 is LQKENI. The CDR3 consists of 13 residues. The chain's CDR3 is CASSPSGVTEAFF. The CDR3 nucleotides read TGTGCCAGCTCACCATCCGGGGTCACTGAAGCTTTCTTT.

This clonotype has more than one count but fewer than ten. J is TRBJ2-5 and V is TRBV4-2, with D unresolved. The germline CDR1 and CDR2 sequences are LGHNA and YNFKEQ. This CDR3 contains 14 residues. Trimming cost V 1 base and J 4 bases, with 10 bases left between them. The CDR3 DNA sequence: TGTGCCAGCAGCCAAGTTATGGGTTCAGAGACCCAGTACTTC. It translates to CASSQVMGSETQYF.

This clonotype was seen many times. The chain links TRBV29-1 to TRBJ2-7, with D possibly being TRBD2 (6 bases). There are 14 residues in the CDR3. Germline V CDR1 and CDR2: SQVTM, ANQGSEA. Trimming took off 4 bases at V and 2 bases at J, with 15 bases between the two ends. DNA of the CDR3: TGCAGCGTTGGCCTAGCGCCTTTTACCTACGAGCAGTACTTC. Amino acids: CSVGLAPFTYEQYF.

This clonotype came up many times. The chain employs TRBV5-1 and TRBJ1-4; TRBD1 matches at 10 bases. CDR3 length: 15 residues. J gave up 6 bases and V 0 bases, and 2 bases lay outside the gene matches. Germline CDR1 SGHRS, CDR2 YFSETQ. CDR3 in amino acids: CASSLVGTGDEKLFF. The DNA for the CDR3 is TGCGCCAGCAGCTTGGTAGGGACAGGGGATGAAAAACTGTTTTTT.

This clonotype was observed many times. The rearrangement joins TRBV5-6 to TRBJ1-2; TRBD1 matches 10 bases. There are 15 residues in the CDR3. Looked up from germline, CDR1 is SGHDT and CDR2 is YYEEEE. Trimming at V came to 4 bases and at J to 4 bases, leaving 7 bases not matched to a gene. The CDR3, as DNA: TGTGCCAGCAGCCTAGGGGACAGGGGTGGCTATGGCTACACCTTC. Protein: CASSLGDRGGYGYTF.

The sample holds a few counts of this clonotype. The chain carries TRBV14 and TRBJ2-7; D is ambiguous. V lost 4 bases to trimming and J lost 6 bases, with 25 bases between them. CDR3 length: 17 residues. The V gene's germline CDR1 is SGHDN and CDR2 FVKESK. The CDR3 loop reads CASSPWVDQSPRSEQYF. The CDR3 DNA follows: TGTGCCAGCAGCCCCTGGGTAGACCAGTCCCCTCGCTCCGAGCAGTACTTC. Full variable domain (remainder filled in from reference TRBV14 and TRBJ2-7): EAGVTQFPSHSVIEKGQTVTLRCDPISGHDNLYWYRRVMGKEIKFLLHFVKESKQDESGMPNNRFLAERTGGTYSTLKVQPAELEDSGVYFCASSPWVDQSPRSEQYFGPGTRLTVT.

The chain is built from TRBV6-1 and TRBJ2-4, with no clear D. The CDR3 extends over 14 amino acids. V was pared by 1 base and J by 0 bases, with 4 bases between. Germline V gene sequence: CDR1 MNHNS, CDR2 SASEGT. CDR3 nucleotide sequence: TGTGCCAGCAGTGAAGGACTAGCCAAAAACATTCAGTACTTC. Translated: CASSEGLAKNIQYF.

V is TRBV7-2 and J is TRBJ2-2; possibly TRBD1 for D (5 bases). Germline-derived CDR1 and CDR2 are SGHTA and FQGNSA. With 0 bases removed from V and 2 bases from J, the gap between germline ends came to 10 bases. The CDR3 is 16 amino acids. CDR3 sequence reads: CASSLAGRSNTGELFF. The CDR3 DNA is TGTGCCAGCAGCTTAGCGGGGCGATCAAACACCGGGGAGCTGTTTTTT.

This clonotype was seen at least ten times. V and J are TRBV15 and TRBJ1-4; no definite D call. The CDR3 is 15 amino acids. V lost 5 bases to trimming and J lost 1 base, with 11 bases between them. Germline lookup yields CDR1 LNHNV and CDR2 YYDKDF (reference sequence). The CDR3 sequence is CATSGPPVTNEKLFF. In DNA form, the CDR3 reads TGTGCCACCAGCGGCCCTCCGGTAACTAATGAAAAACTGTTTTTT.

This clonotype was found many times. This chain connects TRBV7-2 to TRBJ2-6, with D possibly TRBD1 on 5 matching bases. CDR1 is SGHTA, CDR2 FQGNSA, per germline. V was shortened by 1 base and J by 4 bases, with 11 bases between the two germline ends. There are 16 residues in the CDR3. The CDR3 reads CASSLVGGAGANVLTF. For the CDR3, the DNA is TGTGCCAGCAGCTTAGTTGGTGGGGCAGGGGCCAACGTCCTGACTTTC.

This clonotype has at least ten counts. This chain joins TRBV5-1 and TRBJ1-1; D call uncertain. CDR3 size: 14 residues. In germline, CDR1 is SGHRS, CDR2 YFSETQ. V gave up 0 bases and J gave up 1 base, with 7 bases separating them. CDR3 nucleotide sequence: TGCGCCAGCAGCTTGGAGACACAGAACACTGAAGCTTTCTTT. Its translation is CASSLETQNTEAFF.

This chain connects TRBV4-3 to TRBJ2-1; TRBD1 matches at 7 bases. The CDR3 consists of 15 residues. Per the germline V gene, CDR1 is LGHNA and CDR2 is YSLEER. V shed 4 bases, J shed 7 bases, and the junction held 10 bases outside the gene matches. The chain's CDR3 is CASSPFSDRNNEQFF. The CDR3 DNA is TGCGCCAGCAGCCCATTCTCGGACAGGAATAATGAGCAGTTCTTC.

At least ten counts were recorded for this clonotype. The V and J genes are TRBV20-1 and TRBJ2-7, with 7 positions matching TRBD1. The germline CDR1 and CDR2 sequences are DFQATT and SNEGSKA (reference sequence). The V and J ends lost 3 bases and 7 bases, in that order; junction bases with no gene match: 9. This CDR3 has 13 residues. The CDR3: CSARDNRGREQYF. The DNA for the CDR3 is TGCAGTGCTAGGGACAACAGGGGTCGAGAGCAGTACTTC.

This clonotype appeared many times. The chain carries TRBV20-1 and TRBJ1-4; D ambiguous. Germline lookup yields CDR1 DFQATT and CDR2 SNEGSKA (reference sequence). Trimming cost V 5 bases and J 3 bases, with 10 bases left between them. This CDR3 comprises 13 residues. CDR3 protein: CSASPGPNEKLFF. The DNA for the CDR3 is TGCAGTGCTTCCCCCGGTCCTAATGAAAAACTGTTTTTT.

This clonotype was found a few times. The V gene is TRBV6-4, the J gene TRBJ2-5; 10 nucleotides agree with TRBD2. The trim removed 4 bases at V and 5 bases at J, leaving 4 bases unmatched. CDR1 and CDR2 from the germline V gene are MRHNA and SNTAGT. The CDR3 totals 14 residues. CDR3 in DNA: TGTGCCAGCAGTGCCATGACTAGCGGGGAGACCCAGTACTTC. The encoded protein is CASSAMTSGETQYF.